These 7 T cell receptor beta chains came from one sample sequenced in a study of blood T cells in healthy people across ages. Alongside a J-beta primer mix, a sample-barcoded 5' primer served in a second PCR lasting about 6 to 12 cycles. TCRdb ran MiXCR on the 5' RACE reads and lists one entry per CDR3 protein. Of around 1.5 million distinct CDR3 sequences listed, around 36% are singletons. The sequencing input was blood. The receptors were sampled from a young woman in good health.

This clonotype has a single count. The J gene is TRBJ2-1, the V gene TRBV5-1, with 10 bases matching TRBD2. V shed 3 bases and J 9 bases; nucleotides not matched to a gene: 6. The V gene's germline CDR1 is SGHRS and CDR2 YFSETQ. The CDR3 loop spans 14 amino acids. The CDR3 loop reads CASSWASGRAEQFF. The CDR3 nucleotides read TGCGCCAGCAGCTGGGCTAGCGGGAGAGCTGAGCAGTTCTTC.

Here the CDR3 reads CASSFSRPLANEQYF. In nucleotides, the CDR3 is TGTGCCAGCAGCTTCAGCAGGCCCCTGGCGAATGAGCAGTACTTC. The chain combines TRBV7-9 with TRBJ2-5; D is ambiguous. The CDR3 totals 15 residues. Deletions cut 3 bases from V and 11 bases from J, with 22 bases between. The germline V gene has CDR1 SEHNR and CDR2 FQNEAQ (reference sequence).

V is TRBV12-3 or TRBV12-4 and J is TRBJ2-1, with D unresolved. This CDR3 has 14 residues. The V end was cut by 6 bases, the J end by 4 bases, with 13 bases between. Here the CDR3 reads CASSPGGPYNEQFF. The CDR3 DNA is TGTGCCAGCAGCCCAGGCGGTCCGTACAATGAGCAGTTCTTC.

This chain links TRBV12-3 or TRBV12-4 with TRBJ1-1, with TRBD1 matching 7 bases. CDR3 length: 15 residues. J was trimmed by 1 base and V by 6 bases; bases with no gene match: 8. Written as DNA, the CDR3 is TGTGCCAGCAGGGAACGCGACAGGGAGAACACTGAAGCTTTCTTT. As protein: CASRERDRENTEAFF.

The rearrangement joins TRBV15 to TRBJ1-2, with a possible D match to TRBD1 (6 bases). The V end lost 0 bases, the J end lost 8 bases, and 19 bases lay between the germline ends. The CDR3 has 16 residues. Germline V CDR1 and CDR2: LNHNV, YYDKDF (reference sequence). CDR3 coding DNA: TGTGCCACCAGCAGAGATCGGGGCAGGGGTACTAGCGGCTACACCTTC. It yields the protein CATSRDRGRGTSGYTF.

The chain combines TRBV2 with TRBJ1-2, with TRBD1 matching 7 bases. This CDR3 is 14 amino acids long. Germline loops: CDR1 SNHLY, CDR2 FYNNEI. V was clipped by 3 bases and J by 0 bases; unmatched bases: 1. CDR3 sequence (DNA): TGTGCCAGCAGTGAGGACAGGTCTAACTATGGCTACACCTTC. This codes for CASSEDRSNYGYTF.

The CDR3 region is CASSRSQNSPLHF. CDR3 DNA: TGTGCCAGCAGCCGGTCACAGAATTCACCCCTCCACTTT. The chain links TRBV6-5 to TRBJ1-6; D remains ambiguous. Germline V gene lookup returns CDR1 MNHEY and CDR2 SVGAGI. The CDR3 has 13 amino acids. V was cut by 6 bases and J by 7 bases, with 10 bases left in between.